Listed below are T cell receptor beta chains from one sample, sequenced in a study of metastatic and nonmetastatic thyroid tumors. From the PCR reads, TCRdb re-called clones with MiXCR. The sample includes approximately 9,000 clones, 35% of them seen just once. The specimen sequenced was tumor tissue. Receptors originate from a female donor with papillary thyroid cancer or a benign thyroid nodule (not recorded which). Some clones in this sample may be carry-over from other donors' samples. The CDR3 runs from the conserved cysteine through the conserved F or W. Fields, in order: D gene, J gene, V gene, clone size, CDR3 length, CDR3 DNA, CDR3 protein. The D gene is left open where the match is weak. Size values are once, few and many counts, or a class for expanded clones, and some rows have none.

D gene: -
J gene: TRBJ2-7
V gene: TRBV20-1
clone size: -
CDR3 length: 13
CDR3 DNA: TGCAGTGCTAGCCGGGGCAACTCCTACGAGCAGTACTTC
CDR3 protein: CSASRGNSYEQYF

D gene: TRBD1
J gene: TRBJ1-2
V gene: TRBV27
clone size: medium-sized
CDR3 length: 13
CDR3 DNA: TGTGCCAGCAGCCGGGACAGGAACTATGGCTACACCTTC
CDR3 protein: CASSRDRNYGYTF

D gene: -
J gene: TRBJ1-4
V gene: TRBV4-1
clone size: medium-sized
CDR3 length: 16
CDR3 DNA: TGCGCCAGCAGCCAAGATTATACAGGGCGGGGTGAAAAACTGTTTTTT
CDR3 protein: CASSQDYTGRGEKLFF

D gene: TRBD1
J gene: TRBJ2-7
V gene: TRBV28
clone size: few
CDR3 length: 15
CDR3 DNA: TGTGCCAGCAGTTCTACCGGGACAGGGGGCTACGAGCAGTACTTC
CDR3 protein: CASSSTGTGGYEQYF

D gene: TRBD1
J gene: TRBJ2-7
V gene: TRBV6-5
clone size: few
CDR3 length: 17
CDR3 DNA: TGTGCCAGCAGTTACTCCGGACAGGGGGCCAGCTCCTACGAGCAGCACTTC
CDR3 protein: CASSYSGQGASSYEQHF

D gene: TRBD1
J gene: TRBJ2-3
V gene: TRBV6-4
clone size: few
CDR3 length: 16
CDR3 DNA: TGTGCCACCTCCGCCACCGGGACAGGTAGCCCAGATACGCAGTATTTT
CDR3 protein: CATSATGTGSPDTQYF

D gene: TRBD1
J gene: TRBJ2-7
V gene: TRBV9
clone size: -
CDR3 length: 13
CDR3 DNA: TGTGCCAGCAGCCCACAGGGGGCCTACGAGCAGTACTTC
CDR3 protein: CASSPQGAYEQYF

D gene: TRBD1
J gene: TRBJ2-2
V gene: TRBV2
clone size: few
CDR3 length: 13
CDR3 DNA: TGTGCCAACAGTGAAGACAGGGCCGGGGAGCTGTTTTTT
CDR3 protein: CANSEDRAGELFF

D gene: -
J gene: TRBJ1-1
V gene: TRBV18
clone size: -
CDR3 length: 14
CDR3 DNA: TGTGCCAGCTCCGCTGCGAATAGGCGGCCTGAAGCTTTCTTT
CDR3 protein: CASSAANRRPEAFF

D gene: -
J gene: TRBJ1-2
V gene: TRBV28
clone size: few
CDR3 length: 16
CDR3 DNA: TGTGCCAGCATCCCCCCGGCAGGGCAGGCGGGGTATGGCTACACCTTC
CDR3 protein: CASIPPAGQAGYGYTF

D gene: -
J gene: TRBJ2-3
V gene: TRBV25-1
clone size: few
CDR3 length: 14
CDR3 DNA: TGTGCCAGCAGTGGAATGGACCGCACAGATACGCAGTATTTT
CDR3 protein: CASSGMDRTDTQYF

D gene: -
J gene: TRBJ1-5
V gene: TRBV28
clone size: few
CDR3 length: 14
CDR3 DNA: TGTGCCAGCAGTTTATCAGGGGTCCACTGGGAGTGGCATTTT
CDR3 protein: CASSLSGVHWEWHF

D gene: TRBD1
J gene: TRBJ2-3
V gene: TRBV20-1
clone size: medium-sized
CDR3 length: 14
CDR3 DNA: TGCAGTGCCCGTGGGACAGGGGGCACAGATACGCAGTATTTT
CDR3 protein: CSARGTGGTDTQYF

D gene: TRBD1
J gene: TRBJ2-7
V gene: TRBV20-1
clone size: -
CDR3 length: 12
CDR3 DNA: TGCAGTGCGGATCGACAGGGCGACGAGCAGTACTTC
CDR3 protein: CSADRQGDEQYF

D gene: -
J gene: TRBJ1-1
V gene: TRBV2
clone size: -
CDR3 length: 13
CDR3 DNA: TGTGCCAGCAGAACGACGGGGAACACTGAAGCTTTCTTT
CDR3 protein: CASRTTGNTEAFF

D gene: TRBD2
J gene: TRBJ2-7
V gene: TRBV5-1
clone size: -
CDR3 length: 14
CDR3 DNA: TGCGCCACAAGGACGACTAGCGGGAGTATCGAGCAGTACTTC
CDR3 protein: CATRTTSGSIEQYF

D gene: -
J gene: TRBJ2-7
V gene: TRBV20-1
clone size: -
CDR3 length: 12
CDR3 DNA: TGCAGTGCTTGGGAAAGCTCCTACGAGCAGTACTTC
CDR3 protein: CSAWESSYEQYF

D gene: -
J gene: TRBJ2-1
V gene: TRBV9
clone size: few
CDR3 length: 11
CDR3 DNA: TGTGCCAGCAGCGTAGATGACGAGCAGTTCTTC
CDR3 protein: CASSVDDEQFF

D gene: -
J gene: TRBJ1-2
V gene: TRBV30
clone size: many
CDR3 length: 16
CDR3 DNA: TGTGCCTGGTTCGAAATGGGCCCCAAGGGCTCCTATGGCTACACCTTC
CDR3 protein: CAWFEMGPKGSYGYTF

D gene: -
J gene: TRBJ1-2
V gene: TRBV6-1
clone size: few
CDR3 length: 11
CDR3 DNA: TGTGCCAGCAGGGAGGAGCGGGGCTACATCTTC
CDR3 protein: CASREERGYIF

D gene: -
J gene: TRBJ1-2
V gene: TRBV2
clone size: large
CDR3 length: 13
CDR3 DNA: TGTGCCAGCACCCCCTGGGACAACTATGGCTACACCTTC
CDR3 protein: CASTPWDNYGYTF

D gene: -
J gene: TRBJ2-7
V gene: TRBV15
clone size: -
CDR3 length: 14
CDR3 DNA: TGTGCCACCAGCTTGGGGGTTTGGCAGGGCGAGCAGTACTTC
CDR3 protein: CATSLGVWQGEQYF

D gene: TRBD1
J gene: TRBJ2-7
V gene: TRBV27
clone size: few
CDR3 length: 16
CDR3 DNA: TGTGCCAGCAGTAATATGGCCGGGACAGGGAGGAACGAGCAGTACTTC
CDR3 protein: CASSNMAGTGRNEQYF

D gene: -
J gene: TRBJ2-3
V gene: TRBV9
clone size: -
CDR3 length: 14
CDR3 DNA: TGTGCCAGCAGCGTAGGTGGACAGCCAGATACGCAGTATTTT
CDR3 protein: CASSVGGQPDTQYF